These 11 T cell receptor beta chains came from one sample sequenced in a study of T-cell reconstitution after alpha-beta-depleted transplantation in children. Unique molecular identifiers featured in how the TCRbeta library was prepared. TCRdb fed the PCR reads into MiXCR, producing one record per CDR3 protein. The repertoire consists of approximately 500,000 distinct CDR3 sequences, with 10% to 13% occurring once and the leading ten covering 2% to 2.5%. The source was PBMCs, collected before TCRalphabeta/CD19-depleted stem cell transplant. These receptors were taken from a child aged 2-15 years with inherited bone marrow failure, due to receive a stem cell transplant.

This clonotype was seen a few times. The genes are TRBV20-1 and TRBJ2-1; D gene ambiguous. CDR1 and CDR2 from the germline V gene are DFQATT and SNEGSKA (reference sequence). Between the trimmed V and J ends, which lost 5 bases and 8 bases, there was a span of 16 bases. CDR3 size: 13 residues. This chain's CDR3 is CSAVPRLRDEQFF. CDR3 sequence (DNA): TGCAGTGCTGTCCCTCGCCTAAGGGATGAGCAGTTCTTC.

This clonotype was seen many times. This chain connects TRBV7-2 to TRBJ2-1, with unresolved D. This CDR3 comprises 15 residues. V lost 5 bases and J lost 6, with 17 bases in between. Germline values: CDR1 SGHTA, CDR2 FQGNSA. CDR3 sequence: CASSHSVVSSNEQFF. CDR3 nucleotides: TGTGCCAGCAGCCATAGTGTAGTATCTAGCAATGAGCAGTTCTTC.

Regarding this clonotype: Being one base from a much bigger clone, this may be a read error. The rearrangement links TRBV5-1 to TRBJ2-1; D is unresolved. The germline V gene encodes CDR1 SGHRS and CDR2 YFSETQ. The CDR3 extends over 15 amino acids. CDR3 nucleotides: TGCTCCAGCAGCTTTCAGTGGCAGAAATACAATGAGCAGTTCTTC. Translated: CSSSFQWQKYNEQFF.

This clonotype has a handful of counts. The J gene is TRBJ2-1, the V gene TRBV3-1; 11 nucleotides agree with TRBD2. This CDR3 spans 16 amino acids. V dropped 6 bases and J dropped 3; count of bases not matched to a gene: 7. Germline CDR1 LGHDT, CDR2 YNNKEL (reference sequence). In DNA form, the CDR3 reads TGTGCCAGCAGGCACACCGGGACTAGCGGCTACAATGAGCAGTTCTTC. Its translation is CASRHTGTSGYNEQFF.

This clonotype came up many times. The chain carries TRBV24-1 and TRBJ2-3, with 13 bases matching TRBD2. The J segment lost 2 bases and the V segment lost 4 bases, leaving 8 bases of the junction unmatched. There are 18 residues in the CDR3. Looked up from germline, CDR1 is KGHDR and CDR2 is SFDVKD. The CDR3 sequence is CATSDPTGTSGATDTQYF. As DNA, the CDR3 is TGTGCCACCAGTGACCCTACTGGGACTAGCGGGGCCACAGATACGCAGTATTTT.

This clonotype showed up many times. The chain couples TRBV20-1 to TRBJ2-7; maybe TRBD2 (6 bases). CDR1 DFQATT and CDR2 SNEGSKA come from the germline V gene (reference sequence). Trimming pared 4 bases from V and 0 bases from J, leaving 16 bases between. There are 15 residues in the CDR3. CDR3 protein: CSATVGRGFSYEQYF. Written as DNA, the CDR3 is TGCAGTGCTACTGTGGGGCGGGGCTTCTCCTACGAGCAGTACTTC.

This clonotype was counted many times. The chain links TRBV19 to TRBJ2-2, with 7 positions matching TRBD1. The CDR3 has 15 residues. J lost 2 bases, V lost 6 bases, and 6 bases had no gene match. Germline V gene lookup returns CDR1 LNHDA and CDR2 SQIVND (reference sequence). For the CDR3, the DNA is TGTGCCAGTAGCCGGGACAGCCGAAACACCGGGGAGCTGTTTTTT. Protein sequence: CASSRDSRNTGELFF.

This clonotype occurred many times. The rearrangement links TRBV6-5 to TRBJ2-1; D is perhaps TRBD2 (6 bases). The CDR3 length is 15 residues. V was cut by 1 base and J by 3 bases, with 10 bases left in between. In germline, CDR1 is MNHEY, CDR2 SVGAGI. The CDR3 DNA follows: TGTGCCAGCAGTTACTTTGGGGGGATCTACAATGAGCAGTTCTTC. Protein: CASSYFGGIYNEQFF.

This clonotype was picked up many times. The V and J genes are TRBV2 and TRBJ2-3, with unresolved D. Germline V lookup: CDR1 SNHLY, CDR2 FYNNEI. V was clipped by 7 bases and J by 0 bases, with 14 bases between them. The CDR3 spans 15 residues. For the CDR3, the DNA is TGTGCCAGCAATGGTCTATCACTTAGCACAGATACGCAGTATTTT. This encodes CASNGLSLSTDTQYF.

There are many counts of this clonotype. This chain connects TRBV10-3 to TRBJ2-5; 10 bases map to TRBD1. J was trimmed by 2 bases and V by 10 bases; bases with no gene match: 7. This CDR3 is built from 14 residues. The germline V gene has CDR1 ENHRY and CDR2 SYGVKD. CDR3 amino acids: CATAGGQGQETQYF. The DNA for the CDR3 is TGTGCCACGGCTGGGGGACAGGGGCAAGAGACCCAGTACTTC.

This clonotype came up a few times. The DNA of the CDR3 is TGTGCCAGCAGCCAGATTAGTAATGAGCAGTTCTTC. Translated, it gives CASSQISNEQFF. V and J are TRBV4-2 and TRBJ2-1; D uncertain. The CDR3 has 12 amino acids. The germline V and J ends were trimmed by 3 bases and 7 bases, with 7 bases remaining between them. CDR1 and CDR2 (germline): LGHNA, YNFKEQ.